This T cell receptor (beta chain) came from a study of cytomegalovirus exposure and HLA in healthy donors. Study in general: Some 85 million unique TCRs, all from HLA-typed donors, were included in an early release of the data.

This clone was recorded a few times. Its antigen is as yet unknown. Study conclusions and caveats: The study flagged about 160 TCR beta chains as cytomegalovirus-associated. Using the classifier, cytomegalovirus status was reportedly diagnosed with high specificity and sensitivity.

Germline V gene lookup returns CDR1 MNHNY and CDR2 SVGAGI (reference sequence). This CDR3 comprises 16 residues. PCR was performed using 60 Vbeta and 13 Jbeta primers. TCRdb keeps only in-frame clones here, not all; method: immunoSEQ multiplex PCR. The sample shows 130,000 or so clones, approximately 8.7% of them seen only once. The chain uses TRBV6-6 and TRBJ2-5; 11 bases line up with TRBD2. The J call is in doubt because the DNA end fits TRBJ2-7 better. The TCR comes from a man aged 35-49 years in good health and CMV-seronegative. The material sequenced was PBMCs. CDR3 DNA: TGTGCCAGCAACCCGCACCCGGGACTAGCGGACTACGAGCAGTACTTC. Protein product: CASNPHPGLADYEQYF.